Following are 20 T cell receptor beta chains from one sample sequenced in a study of long-term antiretroviral therapy in people with HIV. It was version v3.0 of the immunoSEQ assay that was run at survey level. Assay used: immunoSEQ multiplex PCR; TCRdb lists only in-frame clones, some missing. The sample shows 20,000 to 25,000 clones, more than 75% of them seen only once. The source material was unsorted PBMCs, sampled 2.3 years after starting antiretroviral therapy. Receptors originate from a man aged 55 to 70 with HIV.

The chain recombines TRBV19 with TRBJ2-5, with TRBD2 matching 7 bases. V gave up 3 bases and J gave up 5 bases; unmatched junction bases: 9. Per germline, CDR1 LNHDA and CDR2 SQIVND (reference sequence). This CDR3 comprises 15 residues. CDR3 protein: CASSILAGEWETQYF. The CDR3 bases are TGTGCCAGTAGTATTCTGGCGGGGGAGTGGGAGACCCAGTACTTC.

The V call is TRBV6-6, the J call TRBJ1-2; no firm D call. CDR3 length equals 15 residues. Trimming took 5 bases from V and 4 from J, leaving 17 bases between them. The germline CDR1 and CDR2 sequences are MNHNY and SVGAGI (reference sequence). The CDR3: CASSPPRALTYGYTF. Written as DNA, the CDR3 is TGTGCCAGCAGTCCTCCACGGGCATTGACCTATGGCTACACCTTC.

This rearrangement joins TRBV6-6 to TRBJ1-3, with D possibly being TRBD1 (5 bases). V shed 11 bases and J shed 0 bases, with 17 bases lying between them. CDR3 length: 15 residues. CDR1 and CDR2 from the germline V gene are MNHNY and SVGAGI (reference sequence). CDR3 protein: CAGSEQGVSGNTIYF. The CDR3 nucleotides are TGTGCCGGTAGTGAGCAGGGCGTCTCTGGAAACACCATATATTTT.

V usage is TRBV2 and J usage is TRBJ1-1; D may be TRBD1 (5 bases). The germline V and J ends were trimmed by 9 bases and 3 bases, with 11 bases remaining between them. Per germline, CDR1 SNHLY and CDR2 FYNNEI. The CDR3 consists of 12 residues. This CDR3 reads CARAQGYTEAFF. The DNA for the CDR3 is TGTGCCAGGGCCCAGGGCTACACTGAAGCTTTCTTT.

The chain couples TRBV6-6 to TRBJ1-4; D unresolved. The CDR3 runs to 15 residues. Trimming took off 8 bases at V and 0 bases at J, with 13 bases between the two ends. Germline CDR1 is MNHNY and CDR2 is SVGAGI (reference sequence). CDR3 sequence reads: CASRLSPTTNEKLFF. CDR3 in DNA: TGTGCCAGCCGATTAAGTCCTACAACTAATGAAAAACTGTTTTTT.

The CDR3 bases are TGTGCCAGCAGGGCGGGTTCCGGGATCACCGGGGAGCTGTTTTTT. Amino acids: CASRAGSGITGELFF. This rearrangement joins TRBV2 to TRBJ2-2; D is perhaps TRBD2 (5 bases). This CDR3 has 15 amino acids. Germline lookup yields CDR1 SNHLY and CDR2 FYNNEI. The V end lost 6 bases, the J end lost 4 bases, and 15 bases lay between the germline ends. The complete variable domain, with remaining parts taken from reference TRBV2 and TRBJ2-2, reads EPEVTQTPSHQVTQMGQEVILRCVPISNHLYFYWYRQILGQKVEFLVSFYNNEISEKSEIFDDQFSVERPDGSNFTLKIRSTKLEDSAMYFCASRAGSGITGELFFGEGSRLTVL.

This chain links TRBV2 with TRBJ1-2; D is undetermined. This CDR3 is 12 amino acids long. V was pared by 1 base and J by 6 bases, with 6 bases between. The germline V gene has CDR1 SNHLY and CDR2 FYNNEI. CDR3 protein: CASSEDGDGYTF. As DNA, the CDR3 is TGTGCCAGCAGTGAAGACGGGGATGGCTACACCTTC.

This sequence joins TRBV6-1 and TRBJ2-7; 8 positions match TRBD1. This CDR3 is built from 16 residues. CDR1 and CDR2 from the germline V gene are MNHNS and SASEGT. Trimming cost V 4 bases and J 3 bases; bases outside gene matches: 11. The CDR3 loop is CASSATDRGLRYEQYF. The CDR3 coding sequence is TGTGCCAGCAGTGCCACAGACAGGGGTCTTCGCTACGAGCAGTACTTC.

The genes are TRBV7-3 and TRBJ2-7; the D is unclear. CDR1 and CDR2 from the germline V gene are SGHTA and FQGTGA. The CDR3 length is 17 residues. Deletions cut 2 bases from V and 4 bases from J, with 21 bases between. The DNA for the CDR3 is TGTGCCAGCAGCTTAGCCCCTCCCTCAGGTGGCCTGTACGAGCAGTACTTC. Translated, it gives CASSLAPPSGGLYEQYF.

This chain connects TRBV5-6 to TRBJ2-6; no clear D. Trimming took off 3 bases at V and 2 bases at J, with 6 bases between the two ends. The CDR3 is 14 residues long. Germline lookup yields CDR1 SGHDT and CDR2 YYEEEE. CDR3 amino acids: CASSSMTGANVLTF. CDR3 DNA: TGTGCCAGCAGCTCTATGACTGGGGCCAACGTCCTGACTTTC.

Only one count was recorded for this clone. As DNA, the CDR3 is TGTGCCAGCAGCCCGGGCCTTACCTACGAGCAGTACTTC. It encodes CASSPGLTYEQYF. The chain carries TRBV7-3 and TRBJ2-7, with D unresolved. This CDR3 region has 13 residues. Germline V gene data show CDR1 as SGHTA and CDR2 as FQGTGA. Trimming removed 5 bases from V and 2 bases from J, with 10 bases in between. Variable domain in full (rest from reference TRBV7-3 and TRBJ2-7): GAGVSQTPSNKVTEKGKYVELRCDPISGHTALYWYRQSLGQGPEFLIYFQGTGAADDSGLPNDRFFAVRPEGSVSTLKIQRTERGDSAVYLCASSPGLTYEQYFGPGTRLTVT.

The rearrangement uses TRBV11-2 and TRBJ2-7; D unclear. Germline V CDR1 and CDR2: SGHAT, FQNNGV. The CDR3 length is 11 residues. V gave up 5 bases and J gave up 3 bases, with 5 bases separating them. The CDR3 coding sequence is TGTGCCAGCAGCCTACTCTACGAGCAGTACTTC. This translates into CASSLLYEQYF.

The rearrangement links TRBV4-1 to TRBJ2-1; 13 bases map to TRBD2. Unmatched junction bases numbered 14, after V lost 5 bases and J lost 7 bases. The CDR3 loop spans 18 amino acids. The germline CDR1 and CDR2 sequences are MGHRA and YSYEKL. The CDR3 protein is CASSSPGLAGRSKNEQFF. The CDR3 bases are TGCGCCAGCAGCTCTCCGGGACTAGCGGGGCGGTCGAAAAATGAGCAGTTCTTC.

V usage is TRBV4-3 and J usage is TRBJ1-2, with D possibly matching TRBD1 (6 bases). The germline gives CDR1 LGHNA, CDR2 YSLEER. The CDR3 extends over 15 amino acids. The germline V and J ends were trimmed by 0 bases and 8 bases, with 16 bases remaining between them. CDR3 sequence (DNA): TGCGCCAGCAGCCAAGACCATGCTGGGGGGCTAGGCTACACCTTC. Translating it yields CASSQDHAGGLGYTF.

This clone was detected once. This rearrangement joins TRBV6-1 to TRBJ2-1, with 8 nucleotides matching TRBD1. There are 14 residues in the CDR3. V dropped 6 bases and J dropped 8; count of bases not matched to a gene: 9. Germline V gene sequence: CDR1 MNHNS, CDR2 SASEGT. The CDR3 is CASRWWDRLDEQFF. In DNA form, the CDR3 reads TGTGCCAGCAGGTGGTGGGACAGGCTGGATGAGCAGTTCTTC.

The chain combines TRBV10-3 with TRBJ2-1, with a possible D match to TRBD2 (6 bases). This CDR3 spans 14 amino acids. V shed 9 bases and J shed 2 bases, with 14 bases lying between them. Per germline, CDR1 ENHRY and CDR2 SYGVKD. The DNA for the CDR3 is TGTGCCATGACTGACGGGAGAACCTACAATGAGCAGTTCTTC. Its translation is CAMTDGRTYNEQFF.

This chain joins TRBV19 and TRBJ2-7; D is undetermined. V shed 3 bases and J shed 3 bases, with 12 bases lying between them. Germline CDR1 LNHDA, CDR2 SQIVND (reference sequence). There are 14 residues in the CDR3. The CDR3 protein is CASSIPSRFYEQYF. The CDR3 bases are TGTGCCAGTAGTATCCCCAGCAGATTCTACGAGCAGTACTTC.

This chain links TRBV9 with TRBJ2-4; 7 nucleotides match TRBD1. Per the germline V gene, CDR1 is SGDLS and CDR2 is YYNGEE. Trimming removed 4 bases from V and 8 bases from J; junction bases left unmatched: 9. This CDR3 region has 14 residues. Here the CDR3 DNA reads TGTGCCAGCAGCCCTATGAACAGGGGTGACATTCAGTACTTC. Protein product: CASSPMNRGDIQYF.

This clone was seen just once. In nucleotides, the CDR3 is TGTGCCAGCAGCGTAGTGGTAGCGGGGGGCGCCGGGGAGCTGTTTTTT. Its protein product is CASSVVVAGGAGELFF. The chain combines TRBV9 with TRBJ2-2; 10 nucleotides line up with TRBD2. The CDR3 contains 16 residues. CDR1 and CDR2 from the germline V gene are SGDLS and YYNGEE. With V trimmed by 0 bases and J by 6 bases, 5 bases remained unmatched.

This chain uses TRBV5-6 with TRBJ2-1; TRBD1 or TRBD2 may be the D gene (5 bases each). The CDR3 spans 13 residues. V shed 6 bases and J shed 7 bases, with 14 bases lying between them. Germline values: CDR1 SGHDT, CDR2 YYEEEE. The CDR3 spells CASTARGRNEQFF. The CDR3 DNA reads TGTGCCAGCACCGCTCGGGGCCGGAATGAGCAGTTCTTC.